Listed below are T cell receptor beta chains from one sample, sequenced in a study of cytomegalovirus exposure and HLA in healthy donors. Measured with immunoSEQ multiplex PCR; TCRdb has only the in-frame clones, and not every one. The sample holds 100,000 to 150,000 clones, approximately 71% seen once. Sequenced material: PBMCs. The receptors stem from a woman aged 60-70 years in good health and CMV-seronegative. CDR3s leave out the opening cysteine and the closing phenylalanine or tryptophan. Fields, in order: CDR3 length, J gene, V gene, CDR3 protein.

11	TRBJ1-2	TRBV30	AWTSNSGYGYT
12	TRBJ2-5	TRBV19	ASSPRDIEETQY
13	TRBJ1-2	TRBV2	ASSELPTGVDGYT
13	TRBJ1-4	TRBV27	ASADQGSTNEKLF
13	TRBJ1-1	TRBV29-1	SAEGQGARGTEAF
13	TRBJ1-5	TRBV18	ASSPGQPPNQPQH
14	TRBJ2-7	TRBV10-1	ASSESGLGNLYEQY
10	TRBJ1-2	TRBV19	ASSETGWGYT
13	TRBJ1-5	TRBV6-5	ASRTTGVSNQPQH
13	TRBJ1-4	TRBV28	ASSYRQGSAHKLF
12	TRBJ1-6	TRBV5-1	ASSSTDYGSPLH
13	TRBJ1-4	TRBV7-9	ASSPRGALNEKLF
12	TRBJ2-5	TRBV28	ASTRDRGAETQY
14	TRBJ2-7	TRBV13	ASSPRGGEGVYEQY
11	TRBJ1-2	TRBV7-2	ASSRTGNYGYT
13	TRBJ1-5	TRBV6-5	ASSYGGGGNQPQH
14	TRBJ2-1	TRBV5-1	ASSPTSGVDYNEQF
13	TRBJ1-1	TRBV5-6	ASIRGTGGDTEAF
15	TRBJ2-1	TRBV4-1	ASSQGYVGSPYNEQF
11	TRBJ1-2	TRBV7-9	ASSLQGGYGYT
9	TRBJ2-4	TRBV28	ASRDGQGKY
13	TRBJ2-4	TRBV29-1	SVSLAGEVKNIQY
14	TRBJ2-7	TRBV7-2	ASSLALGTGAYEQY
13	TRBJ1-1	TRBV7-9	ASSPRQHMNTEAF
15	TRBJ2-1	TRBV5-5	ASSLVLARTSYNEQF
13	TRBJ1-1	TRBV19	ASSIPGGVNTEAF
15	TRBJ2-5	TRBV13	ASSRSPGQGGIGTQY
13	TRBJ2-3	TRBV6-1	ASRRLAGGTDTQY
11	TRBJ2-5	TRBV13	ASSLGGSGSLN
14	TRBJ2-7	TRBV18	ASSPPPRTGYHEQY
15	TRBJ2-6	TRBV7-9	SSSLHQSSSGANVLT
16	TRBJ1-2	TRBV4-1	ASSQVGDRRTRDYGYT
12	TRBJ2-7	TRBV19	ASSTRQGAYEQY
13	TRBJ2-5	TRBV27	ASSPRTGGRETQY
13	TRBJ2-3	TRBV25-1	ASSGQGTFTDTQY
13	TRBJ1-3	TRBV4-1	ASSHGTGEGNTIY
17	TRBJ2-3	TRBV7-6	ASSLDPGATGTGTDTQY
14	TRBJ1-1	TRBV5-1	ASSLPATGENTEAF
11	TRBJ2-5	TRBV2	ASRDDRGTTQY
9	TRBJ1-1	TRBV30	AWGGQDEAF
15	TRBJ2-7	TRBV7-3	ASSPLPGAPSSYEQY
14	TRBJ2-5	TRBV7-9	ASSLGSGQKKETQY
12	TRBJ2-3	TRBV7-2	ASEGGRSTDTQY
13	TRBJ1-4	TRBV9	ASTLSLGVNEKLF
16	TRBJ1-1	TRBV5-8	ASSFTGSDYRMNTEAF
16	TRBJ2-1	TRBV18	ASSPGQGAMSSYNEQF
13	TRBJ2-1	TRBV5-1	ASSIASGRGNEQF
12	TRBJ2-7	TRBV5-1	ASTSASGSYEQY
13	TRBJ2-7	TRBV28	ASSLMSREDREQY
14	TRBJ2-1	TRBV7-8	ASSSLAVPKGDEQF
14	TRBJ1-5	TRBV28	ASSRGGVVRNQPQH
11	TRBJ1-4	TRBV18	ASSRQFNEKLF
11	TRBJ2-3	TRBV28	ASSPRGGYTQY
13	TRBJ2-2	TRBV27	ASKVQGTKPGELF
12	TRBJ1-2	TRBV6-1	ASRMTGVNYGYT
13	TRBJ2-2	TRBV11-3	ASSLDSTATGELF
14	TRBJ2-3	TRBV4-2	VSSQDQRDYTDTQY
9	TRBJ2-7	TRBV25-1	ASMGPYEQY
12	TRBJ1-1	TRBV28	ASSSQTMRTEAF